The rows below give T cell receptor beta chains drawn from one sample of a study of PD-1 and CTLA-4 blockade in melanoma. Using immunoSEQ multiplex PCR, the repertoire was profiled, and TCRdb retains in-frame clones only, with some absent. The sample has around 31,000 clones; about 91% are singletons. The input for sequencing was CD8+ T cells from peripheral blood, taken from a patient given anti-PD-1 treatment. Receptors were obtained from a human donor with melanoma. The CDR3 runs from the conserved cysteine through the conserved F or W. A D gene is named only where the DNA matches it firmly. A clone size is listed for some rows: how often the clone was seen (once, few, many), or a class if it is expanded.

CDR3aa	CDR3nt	j_gene	v_gene	d_gene	abundance	len
CAWSPPGTGVSPLHF	TGTGCCTGGAGTCCCCCCGGGACAGGGGTTTCACCCCTCCACTTT	TRBJ1-6	TRBV30	TRBD1	-	15
CAWSSGSTDTQYF	TGTGCCTGGAGTAGCGGGAGCACAGATACGCAGTATTTT	TRBJ2-3	TRBV30	-	once	13
CASSEGGGTSGNTIYF	TGTGCCAGCAGTGAAGGAGGGGGGACCTCTGGAAACACCATATATTTT	TRBJ1-3	TRBV6-1	-	-	16
CASSSPGQIYEQYF	TGTGCCAGCAGCTCGCCGGGACAGATCTACGAGCAGTACTTC	TRBJ2-7	TRBV7-9	TRBD1	-	14
CASSLTGLDEQYF	TGTGCCAGCAGCTTAACAGGGCTCGACGAGCAGTACTTC	TRBJ2-7	TRBV13	-	-	13
CAWSVAAYEQYF	TGTGCCTGGAGTGTGGCGGCCTACGAGCAGTACTTC	TRBJ2-7	TRBV30	-	-	12
CASSTGSSGFPETQYF	TGTGCCAGCAGCACCGGCTCGTCGGGATTCCCAGAGACCCAGTACTTC	TRBJ2-5	TRBV11-2	-	-	16
CASSISSGGHNEQFF	TGTGCCAGTAGTATTTCTAGCGGGGGGCACAATGAGCAGTTCTTC	TRBJ2-1	TRBV19	TRBD2	once	15
CASSQAPGLSNQPQHF	TGCGCCAGCAGCCAAGCTCCGGGACTTAGCAATCAGCCCCAGCATTTT	TRBJ1-5	TRBV4-1	-	-	16
CSVLSTDTQYF	TGCAGCGTCTTGTCCACAGATACGCAGTATTTT	TRBJ2-3	TRBV29-1	-	-	11
CASSQPTSGSADTQYF	TGTGCCAGCAGCCAACCGACTAGCGGGAGTGCAGATACGCAGTATTTT	TRBJ2-3	TRBV14	TRBD2	-	16
CASSPSGEGVTEAFF	TGTGCCAGCTCACCATCAGGGGAGGGAGTCACTGAAGCTTTCTTT	TRBJ1-1	TRBV18	-	-	15
CASNRQANTGELFF	TGTGCCAGCAATAGGCAAGCTAACACCGGGGAGCTGTTTTTT	TRBJ2-2	TRBV6-6	-	-	14
CASSDEGYTEAFF	TGTGCCAGCTCAGACGAGGGGTACACTGAAGCTTTCTTT	TRBJ1-1	TRBV7-3	-	-	13
CASSWSRGGYGYTF	TGTGCCAGCAGTTGGTCGAGGGGGGGGTATGGCTACACCTTC	TRBJ1-2	TRBV27	-	once	14
CATSDLTGANTGELFF	TGTGCCACCAGTGATCTGACAGGCGCGAACACCGGGGAGCTGTTTTTT	TRBJ2-2	TRBV24-1	-	-	16
CASSLWTGEQYF	TGTGCCAGCAGCCTTTGGACAGGCGAGCAGTACTTC	TRBJ2-7	TRBV7-9	TRBD1	few	12
CASSFEGADTQYF	TGTGCCAGCAGCTTCGAAGGGGCAGATACGCAGTATTTT	TRBJ2-3	TRBV11-1	-	-	13
CSVWWGTSGSYEQYF	TGCAGCGTTTGGTGGGGGACTAGCGGGAGCTACGAGCAGTACTTC	TRBJ2-7	TRBV29-1	TRBD2	-	15